This T cell receptor beta chain originates from a study of monozygotic twins with inflammatory bowel disease. Regarding the study as a whole: Especially with disease activity, IBD patients shared fewer clonotypes with others than healthy twins did. Individual T cell subtypes were not distinguishable.

UMIs containing a 6-nucleotide sample barcode were added via template switching. Reprocessing the 5' RACE reads, TCRdb reports a single entry for every CDR3 protein and omits DNA. The listing contains about 140,000 distinct CDR3 sequences. Germline V gives CDR1 DFQATT, CDR2 SNEGSKA (reference sequence). CDR3 size: 16 residues. With respect to this clonotype: The antigen remains unidentified.

The sample was blood. This receptor was identified in a human donor with ulcerative colitis or Crohn's disease, or a healthy co-twin of an affected twin (not recorded which). V is TRBV20-1 and J is TRBJ2-5; no DNA is available, so the TRBD2 call from TCRdb remains unchecked. CDR3 region: CSATTLAGGLQETQYF.